The entry below gives a single TCR beta chain sequence along with its context. Profiled with immunoSEQ multiplex PCR; TCRdb holds only in-frame clones, not every one. The table records roughly 220,000 clones, around 87% of them present only once. The data are from a study of blood T cell repertoires in COVID-19. Study information: Collection of acute and convalescent COVID-19 samples took place in the United States, Italy and Spain.

This CDR3 spans 15 amino acids. Germline values: CDR1 SEHNR, CDR2 FQNEAQ (reference sequence). Trimming left V 8 bases short and J 2 bases short, with 16 bases between. Adults between roughly 18 and 90 years of age took part from about two dozen US areas. The specimen was PBMCs or T cells enriched from blood (not recorded which). This sequence was found in a man aged 25-40 years who had been exposed to COVID-19. The chain joins TRBV7-9 to TRBJ1-3; TRBD1 might be the D (5 bases). Written as DNA, the CDR3 is TGTGCCAGCCTAACGCAGGGCGACCCTGGAAACACCATATATTTT. Amino acids: CASLTQGDPGNTIYF. The full variable domain, with the rest looked up from reference TRBV7-9 and TRBJ1-3, is DTGVSQNPRHKITKRGQNVTFRCDPISEHNRLYWYRQTLGQGPEFLTYFQNEAQLEKSRLLSDRFSAERPKGSFSTLEIQRTEQGDSAMYLCASLTQGDPGNTIYFGEGSWLTVV.